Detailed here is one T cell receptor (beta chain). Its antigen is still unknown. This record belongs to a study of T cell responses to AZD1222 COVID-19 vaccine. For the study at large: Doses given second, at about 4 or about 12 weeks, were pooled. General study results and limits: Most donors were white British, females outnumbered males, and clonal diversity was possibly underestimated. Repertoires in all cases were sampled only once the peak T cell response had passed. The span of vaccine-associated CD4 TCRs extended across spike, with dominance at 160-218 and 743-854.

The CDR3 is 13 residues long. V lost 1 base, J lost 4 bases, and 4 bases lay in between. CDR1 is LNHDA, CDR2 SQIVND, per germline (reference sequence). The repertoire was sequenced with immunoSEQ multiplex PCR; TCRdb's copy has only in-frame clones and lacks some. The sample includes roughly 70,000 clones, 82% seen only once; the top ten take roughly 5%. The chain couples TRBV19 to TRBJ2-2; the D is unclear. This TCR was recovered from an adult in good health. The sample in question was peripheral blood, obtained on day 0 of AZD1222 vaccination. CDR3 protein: CASSIGGTGELFF. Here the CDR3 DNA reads TGTGCCAGTAGTATAGGTGGCACCGGGGAGCTGTTTTTT.